This T cell receptor (beta chain) was sequenced for a study of cytomegalovirus exposure and HLA in healthy donors. CDR3 length: 11 residues. Trimming cost V 0 bases and J 10 bases; bases outside gene matches: 0. Germline V gene lookup returns CDR1 SGHRS and CDR2 YFSETQ. A multiplex PCR was run with 60 Vbeta primers and 13 Jbeta primers. The assay was immunoSEQ multiplex PCR, and TCRdb's table has in-frame clones only and misses some. The table lists tens of thousands of clones, less than 85% of them singletons. The receptor was derived from a man aged 55-75 years in good health and CMV-seronegative. The chain uses TRBV5-1 and TRBJ1-1, with TRBD1 identical over 7 bases. The sample taken for sequencing was PBMCs. The CDR3: CASSLGTGAFF. The CDR3 DNA sequence: TGCGCCAGCAGCTTGGGGACAGGAGCTTTCTTT.